This passage covers 30 T cell receptor beta chains from one sample sequenced in a study of regulatory T cells in long-lasting Graves disease. Time point: newly diagnosed GD, antithyroid drugs for less than 3 months. From RNA extracted from PBMCs, the TCR library was made. Building of the TCR beta libraries involved iRepertoire HTBI primers and Arm-PCR of CDR3 regions. TCRdb independently ran MiXCR on the multiplex PCR reads; one entry per CDR3 protein. The table has under 300,000 distinct CDR3 sequences, 20% seen once. Source: peripheral blood mononuclear cells (PBMCs), taken at new diagnosis, from a patient treated with antithyroid drugs. Receptors were obtained from a female donor with Graves disease.

This clonotype was counted at least ten times. Written as DNA, the CDR3 is TGTGCCAGCAGGACGAGGGGGCGAAACTATGGCTACACCTTC. Translated: CASRTRGRNYGYTF. The J gene is TRBJ1-2, the V gene TRBV6-1, with 7 positions matching TRBD1. The CDR3 sequence is 14 residues long. Trimming removed 6 bases from V and 2 bases from J; junction bases left unmatched: 6. Germline CDR1 MNHNS, CDR2 SASEGT.

Many counts were recorded for this clonotype. The CDR3 protein is CSARAGTSGRNEQFF. In DNA, the CDR3 is TGCAGTGCTAGAGCCGGGACTAGCGGGAGGAATGAGCAGTTCTTC. The J gene is TRBJ2-1, the V gene TRBV20-1; 15 nucleotides agree with TRBD2. Per the germline V gene, CDR1 is DFQATT and CDR2 is SNEGSKA (reference sequence). This CDR3 is built from 15 residues. The junction had 2 bases not matched to a gene; V was cut back by 1 base and J by 7 bases.

This clonotype was observed a few times. This rearrangement joins TRBV13 to TRBJ2-6; D is possibly TRBD1 (5 bases). The germline CDR1 and CDR2 sequences are PRHDT and FYEKMQ (reference sequence). V lost 1 base to trimming and J lost 0 bases, with 13 bases between them. The length of the CDR3 is 18 residues. The CDR3: CASSLEGQGFSGANVLTF. The CDR3 nucleotides read TGTGCCAGCAGCTTAGAAGGGCAGGGTTTCTCTGGGGCCAACGTCCTGACTTTC.

This clonotype was counted many times. The genes are TRBV20-1 and TRBJ2-7; no firm D call. The V end lost 1 base, the J end lost 1 base, and 11 bases lay between the germline ends. CDR1 is DFQATT and CDR2 is SNEGSKA in the germline V gene (reference sequence). This CDR3 region has 14 residues. Here the CDR3 reads CSARALRASYEQYF. Here the CDR3 DNA reads TGCAGTGCTAGAGCTTTACGGGCATCCTACGAGCAGTACTTC.

This clonotype occurred many times. The chain combines TRBV30 with TRBJ2-7; 10 bases are shared with TRBD1. The germline gives CDR1 GTSNPN, CDR2 SVGIG (reference sequence). V lost 5 bases, J lost 4 bases, and 5 bases stayed unmatched. The CDR3 sequence is 13 residues long. The CDR3 bases are TGTGCCTGGTTGCGGACAGGGGGATACGAGCAGTACTTC. Its protein product is CAWLRTGGYEQYF.

This clonotype was seen at least ten times. The chain recombines TRBV7-2 with TRBJ2-5; no firm D call. Germline assignment: CDR1 SGHTA and CDR2 FQGNSA. Deletions cut 1 base from V and 2 bases from J, with 8 bases between. The CDR3 has 14 amino acids. This CDR3 reads CASSLDTEQETQYF. CDR3 nucleotide sequence: TGTGCCAGCAGCTTAGACACGGAGCAAGAGACCCAGTACTTC.

This clonotype was recorded many times. The V and J genes are TRBV7-2 and TRBJ2-1; D is unclear. Germline CDR1 SGHTA, CDR2 FQGNSA. V lost 5 bases and J lost 12, with 14 bases in between. This CDR3 region has 12 residues. In DNA form, the CDR3 reads TGTGCCAGCAGCGCCTGGCTTGACGTGCAGTTCTTC. Translation: CASSAWLDVQFF.

The table lists this clonotype with a few counts. This chain links TRBV7-4 with TRBJ1-2; D possibly corresponds to TRBD1 (6 bases). The length of the CDR3 is 12 residues. CDR1 and CDR2 from the germline V gene are SGHVT and SQSDAQ. The V and J ends lost 8 bases and 7 bases respectively, with 14 bases between them. The CDR3 spells CASALRGPGYTF. CDR3 DNA: TGTGCCAGCGCCCTACGGGGGCCTGGCTACACCTTC.

This clonotype was seen many times. The chain employs TRBV18 and TRBJ2-3; D possibly corresponds to TRBD2 (5 bases). Trimming cost V 4 bases and J 0 bases, with 5 bases left between them. Germline CDR1 KGHSH, CDR2 LQKENI. The CDR3 covers 13 residues. CDR3 nucleotide sequence: TGTGCCAGCTCACAGCGGAGCACAGATACGCAGTATTTT. Translated: CASSQRSTDTQYF.

In its sample, this clonotype was seen many times. The V gene is TRBV20-1, the J gene TRBJ1-1; no clear D gene. Germline CDR1 and CDR2: DFQATT and SNEGSKA (reference sequence). The CDR3 loop spans 12 amino acids. Trimming removed 0 bases at V and 6 bases at J, with 8 bases between. For the CDR3, the DNA is TGCAGTGCTAGAGATCTAGCCCCTGAAGCTTTCTTT. Amino acid sequence: CSARDLAPEAFF.

V gene TRBV5-6 combines with J gene TRBJ2-1; the match to TRBD1 covers 9 bases. The V gene's germline CDR1 is SGHDT and CDR2 YYEEEE. With 3 bases clipped from V and 0 bases from J, the junction kept 10 bases outside the gene matches. The CDR3 loop spans 18 amino acids. CDR3 sequence reads: CASSWSRDRVNSYNEQFF. CDR3 coding DNA: TGTGCCAGCAGCTGGTCCCGGGACAGGGTAAACTCCTACAATGAGCAGTTCTTC.

This clonotype was counted at least ten times. CDR3: CASSRLVPATDTQYF. The CDR3 DNA reads as TGTGCCAGCAGTAGACTAGTCCCGGCCACAGATACGCAGTATTTT. The chain joins TRBV6-1 to TRBJ2-3; a weak D match, TRBD2 (6 bases). CDR3 length: 15 residues. Trimming shortened V by 5 bases and J by 2 bases, and 14 bases separated the two germline ends. Germline assignment: CDR1 MNHNS and CDR2 SASEGT.

This clonotype has a count of ten or more. The chain is built from TRBV6-4 and TRBJ2-2; D is ambiguous. Germline values: CDR1 MRHNA, CDR2 SNTAGT. This CDR3 comprises 13 residues. The ends were cut back, 5 bases at V and 7 bases at J, with 11 bases in the middle. CDR3 amino acids: CASSREVGGELFF. Here the CDR3 DNA reads TGTGCCAGCAGTCGAGAGGTCGGCGGGGAGCTGTTTTTT.

This clonotype was picked up many times. The chain recombines TRBV20-1 with TRBJ2-3; TRBD1 is a possible D gene (6 bases). The germline CDR1 and CDR2 sequences are DFQATT and SNEGSKA (reference sequence). Between the trimmed V and J ends, which lost 4 bases and 2 bases, there was a span of 19 bases. The CDR3 sequence is 16 residues long. In DNA, the CDR3 is TGCAGTGCTATCCAATTCCGACAGGCGCACACAGATACGCAGTATTTT. Protein sequence: CSAIQFRQAHTDTQYF.

This clonotype has at least ten counts. V usage is TRBV7-9 and J usage is TRBJ2-3; D remains ambiguous. Germline CDR1 is SEHNR and CDR2 is FQNEAQ (reference sequence). The CDR3 has 15 amino acids. With 4 bases removed from V and 4 bases from J, the gap between germline ends came to 15 bases. As DNA, the CDR3 is TGTGCCAGCAGCTCCGGACCTGGGTGGGCAGATACGCAGTATTTT. This sequence encodes CASSSGPGWADTQYF.

This clonotype was seen repeatedly, ten times or more. This chain uses TRBV27 with TRBJ2-6; possible D gene TRBD2, 5 bases. The V and J ends lost 3 bases and 0 bases respectively, with 9 bases between them. The CDR3 consists of 16 residues. From germline, CDR1 is MNHEY and CDR2 SMNVEV (reference sequence). This chain's CDR3 is CASSFGLSSGANVLTF. The CDR3 DNA reads TGTGCCAGCAGTTTCGGACTCAGCTCTGGGGCCAACGTCCTGACTTTC.

This clonotype was recorded at least ten times. The chain couples TRBV7-3 to TRBJ2-5; maybe TRBD2 (6 bases). Germline CDR1 reads SGHTA; CDR2 reads FQGTGA. Between the trimmed V and J ends, which lost 5 bases and 2 bases, there was a span of 12 bases. The CDR3 covers 14 residues. The CDR3 sequence: CASSPGSQQETQYF. Here the CDR3 DNA reads TGTGCCAGCAGCCCCGGGAGTCAGCAAGAGACCCAGTACTTC.

CDR3 sequence (DNA): TGTGCCAGCAGCTATGGGACCGCAGATACGCAGTATTTT. It translates to CASSYGTADTQYF. This rearrangement joins TRBV7-9 to TRBJ2-3; D is perhaps TRBD1 or TRBD2 (5 bases each). Germline V CDR1 and CDR2: SEHNR, FQNEAQ (reference sequence). Trimming shortened V by 4 bases and J by 4 bases, and 9 bases separated the two germline ends. The CDR3 totals 13 residues.

On this clonotype itself: A read error likely explains this, since a far larger clone differs by one base. This rearrangement joins TRBV7-9 to TRBJ2-5; no reliable D call. This CDR3 region has 17 residues. The germline CDR1 and CDR2 sequences are SEHNR and FQNEAQ (reference sequence). The ends were cut back, 4 bases at V and 4 bases at J, with 22 bases in the middle. CDR3 amino acids: CASSSRTPSVWGETQYF. DNA of the CDR3: TGTGCCAGCAGCTCCAGGACCCCGAGCGTTTGGGGAGAGACCCAGTACTTC.

A few counts support this clonotype. The chain is built from TRBV6-1 and TRBJ1-5; D possibly corresponds to TRBD1 (5 bases). Trimming removed 6 bases at V and 11 bases at J, with 23 bases between. The CDR3 sequence is 15 residues long. Germline CDR1 reads MNHNS; CDR2 reads SASEGT. In nucleotides, the CDR3 is TGTGCCAGCAGCAAATTAGACAGTTTTCAAACAGCCCAGCATTTT. Its translation is CASSKLDSFQTAQHF.

This clonotype appeared a few times. V and J are TRBV7-2 and TRBJ1-3; maybe TRBD1 (5 bases). This CDR3 contains 15 residues. Trimming stripped 4 bases from V and 4 bases from J, with 14 bases between. The V gene's germline CDR1 is SGHTA and CDR2 FQGNSA. This CDR3 reads CASSYGGGKGNTIYF. The CDR3 DNA reads as TGTGCCAGCAGCTATGGGGGGGGTAAAGGAAACACCATATATTTT.

The CDR3 is CASSLGQGNEKLFF. The CDR3 nucleotides read TGTGCCAGCAGTTTGGGACAGGGGAATGAAAAACTGTTTTTT. The chain uses TRBV27 and TRBJ1-4; TRBD1 agrees at 10 bases. Unmatched junction bases numbered 0, after V lost 3 bases and J lost 5 bases. Per the germline V gene, CDR1 is MNHEY and CDR2 is SMNVEV (reference sequence). There are 14 residues in the CDR3.

V usage is TRBV6-2 or TRBV6-3 and J usage is TRBJ2-1, with 15 bases matching TRBD2. The CDR3 length is 18 residues. CDR1 is MNHEY, CDR2 SVGEGT, per germline. J gave up 4 bases and V 2 bases, and 6 bases lay outside the gene matches. CDR3 region: CASSYQGLAGGAYNEQFF. CDR3 DNA sequence: TGTGCCAGCAGTTACCAGGGACTAGCGGGGGGCGCATACAATGAGCAGTTCTTC.

At least ten counts were recorded for this clonotype. The chain has TRBV7-2 and TRBJ2-5; D gene ambiguous. The CDR3 is 15 residues long. V lost 4 bases and J lost 1, with 13 bases in between. CDR1 SGHTA and CDR2 FQGNSA come from the germline V gene. CDR3 coding DNA: TGTGCCAGCAGCTCCCGACTGGCCTCCCAAGAGACCCAGTACTTC. Residues: CASSSRLASQETQYF.

About this clonotype itself: This may be a read error, as it is one base from a much larger clone. The chain has TRBV29-1 and TRBJ2-1; D not resolved. The CDR3 runs to 12 residues. Germline CDR1 and CDR2: SQVTM and ANQGSEA. Trimming stripped 4 bases from V and 9 bases from J, with 13 bases between. CDR3 loop: CSVGAYNSEQFF. CDR3 sequence (DNA): TGCAGCGTTGGGGCTTACAACAGTGAGCAGTTCTTC.

This clonotype occurred many times. This rearrangement joins TRBV11-3 to TRBJ1-1; D gene ambiguous. V lost 4 bases and J lost 0, with 15 bases in between. This CDR3 spans 16 amino acids. Per germline, CDR1 SGHNT and CDR2 YENEEA. The CDR3 spells CASSSRQRSMNTEAFF. In nucleotides, the CDR3 is TGTGCCAGCAGCTCCCGTCAGAGAAGCATGAACACTGAAGCTTTCTTT. Drawing the rest from reference TRBV11-3 and TRBJ1-1, the complete variable domain is EAGVVQSPRYKIIEKKQPVAFWCNPISGHNTLYWYLQNLGQGPELLIRYENEEAVDDSQLPKDRFSAERLKGVDSTLKIQPAELGDSAVYLCASSSRQRSMNTEAFFGQGTRLTVV.

Ten or more counts support this clonotype. J is TRBJ1-2 and V is TRBV3-1; D is perhaps TRBD1 (6 bases). The germline V gene encodes CDR1 LGHDT and CDR2 YNNKEL (reference sequence). The CDR3 totals 13 residues. V lost 2 bases and J lost 8, with 12 bases in between. CDR3 coding DNA: TGTGCCAGCAGCCAAAGGGGGGAGCGGGGCTACACCTTC. Translated: CASSQRGERGYTF.

Many counts were recorded for this clonotype. V and J are TRBV20-1 and TRBJ1-1, with D possibly TRBD1 on 5 matching bases. From germline, CDR1 is DFQATT and CDR2 SNEGSKA (reference sequence). The V end was cut by 5 bases, the J end by 3 bases, with 13 bases between. The CDR3 extends over 13 amino acids. The DNA of the CDR3 is TGCAGTGCTCCTTACATGGGGGACACTGAAGCTTTCTTT. It is translated as CSAPYMGDTEAFF.

The chain is built from TRBV19 and TRBJ1-1; possible D gene TRBD1, 6 bases. CDR3 length: 12 residues. V lost 3 bases and J lost 12, with 14 bases in between. Germline V lookup: CDR1 LNHDA, CDR2 SQIVND (reference sequence). The CDR3 DNA follows: TGTGCCAGTAGTATTGCAGGCAGGGGATCTTTCTTT. It yields the protein CASSIAGRGSFF.

V gene TRBV5-6 combines with J gene TRBJ2-5; TRBD1 aligns across 7 bases. J gave up 3 bases and V 4 bases, and 6 bases lay outside the gene matches. The CDR3 length is 14 residues. In germline, CDR1 is SGHDT, CDR2 YYEEEE. CDR3 protein: CASSLWGTEETQYF. Written as DNA, the CDR3 is TGTGCCAGCAGCCTCTGGGGGACAGAAGAGACCCAGTACTTC.